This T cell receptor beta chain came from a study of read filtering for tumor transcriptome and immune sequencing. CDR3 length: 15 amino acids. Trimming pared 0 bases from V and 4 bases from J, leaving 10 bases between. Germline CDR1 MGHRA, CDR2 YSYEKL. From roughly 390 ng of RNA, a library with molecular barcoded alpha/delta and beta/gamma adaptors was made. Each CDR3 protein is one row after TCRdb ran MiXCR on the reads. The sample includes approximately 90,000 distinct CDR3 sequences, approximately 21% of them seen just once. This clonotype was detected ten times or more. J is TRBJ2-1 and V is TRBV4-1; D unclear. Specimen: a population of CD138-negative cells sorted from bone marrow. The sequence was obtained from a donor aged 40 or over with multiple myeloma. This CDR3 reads CASSQDYLLYNEQFF. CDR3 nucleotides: TGCGCCAGCAGCCAAGATTACCTACTATACAATGAGCAGTTCTTC.